The 28 T cell receptor beta chains below were found in one sample sequenced in a study of Graves' ophthalmopathy and Graves' hyperthyroidism. Amplification of the TCR beta CDR3 regions used RNA transcripts (as template). Scientists carried out first-round RT-PCR using HTBI primers and then a second-round multiplex PCR. One entry per CDR3 protein, called by TCRdb with MiXCR from the multiplex PCR reads. Of about 500,000 distinct CDR3 sequences detected, about an eighth appear once; the ten largest clones hold 9.5% to 10%. Sample: blood. The receptors originated from a woman in her 30s with Graves' ophthalmopathy.

The V call is TRBV7-9, the J call TRBJ1-2; D is unresolved. Trimming stripped 3 bases from V and 5 bases from J, with 10 bases between. This CDR3 is built from 13 residues. Per germline, CDR1 SEHNR and CDR2 FQNEAQ (reference sequence). In DNA, the CDR3 is TGTGCCAGCAGCTTGGTGGAACGTTATGGCTACACCTTC. Its protein is CASSLVERYGYTF.

This clonotype was counted at least ten times. At one of its ends the junction is not consistent with the germline gene, which may arise from a read error. The rearrangement links TRBV5-1 to TRBJ2-5; D unresolved. From germline, CDR1 is SGHRS and CDR2 YFSETQ. The CDR3 extends over 13 amino acids. The CDR3 region has the DNA TGTGCCAGCAGCTTAGGAACGGGAGAGACCCAGTACTTC. Translating it yields CASSLGTGETQYF. The full variable domain, in which reference TRBV5-1 and TRBJ2-5 provide the parts outside the CDR3, is KAGVTQTPRYLIKTRGQQVTLSCSPISGHRSVSWYQQTPGQGLQFLFEYFSETQRNKGNFPGRFSGRQFSNSRSEMNVSTLELGDSALYLCASSLGTGETQYFGPGTRLLVL.

This clonotype was seen ten or more times. V gene TRBV12-3 or TRBV12-4 combines with J gene TRBJ2-7, with D maybe TRBD1 (6 bases). The CDR3 length is 15 residues. V dropped 5 bases and J dropped 4 bases, with 18 bases sitting between them. CDR3 coding DNA: TGTGCCAGCAGTCCAACTCCGGGACAACTATACGAGCAGTACTTC. It is translated as CASSPTPGQLYEQYF.

This clonotype was recorded many times. V gene TRBV29-1 combines with J gene TRBJ1-1; TRBD1 matches at 8 bases. From germline, CDR1 is SQVTM and CDR2 ANQGSEA. CDR3 length equals 13 residues. The V and J ends lost 6 bases and 0 bases, in that order; junction bases with no gene match: 3. The CDR3 spells CSVTGEVNTEAFF. The CDR3 region has the DNA TGCAGCGTGACAGGGGAAGTGAACACTGAAGCTTTCTTT. Full variable domain (outside the CDR3, taken from reference TRBV29-1 and TRBJ1-1): SAVISQKPSRDICQRGTSLTIQCQVDSQVTMMFWYRQQPGQSLTLIATANQGSEATYESGFVIDKFPISRPNLTFSTLTVSNMSPEDSSIYLCSVTGEVNTEAFFGQGTRLTVV.

Points on this clonotype: This may arise from a read error, as a much more abundant clone is one base away. The chain recombines TRBV28 with TRBJ1-2, with D uncertain. CDR1 and CDR2 (germline): MDHEN, SYDVKM. Trimming shortened V by 4 bases and J by 0 bases, and 12 bases separated the two germline ends. This CDR3 region has 15 residues. The CDR3 loop is CASSSTEASNYGYTF. The DNA of the CDR3 is TGTGCCAGCAGTTCCACAGAGGCTTCTAACTATGGCTACACCTTC.

This clonotype was recorded at least ten times. This sequence joins TRBV24-1 and TRBJ2-5, with no clear D. The germline gives CDR1 KGHDR, CDR2 SFDVKD. Trimming cost V 3 bases and J 5 bases, with 9 bases left between them. The CDR3 loop spans 13 amino acids. CDR3 sequence: CATSDIGGETQYF. CDR3 nucleotides: TGTGCCACCAGTGATATTGGTGGGGAGACCCAGTACTTC.

This clonotype was counted many times. The V gene is TRBV14, the J gene TRBJ2-2, with TRBD2 matching 11 bases. The CDR3 totals 20 residues. Germline assignment: CDR1 SGHDN and CDR2 FVKESK. With V trimmed by 5 bases and J by 0 bases, 14 bases remained unmatched. The CDR3 sequence is CASSGCEQGTSGANTGELFF. The CDR3 DNA reads as TGTGCCAGCAGCGGATGCGAACAAGGGACTAGCGGCGCGAACACCGGGGAGCTGTTTTTT.

The chain is built from TRBV3-1 and TRBJ2-5; possibly TRBD1 or TRBD2 for D (6 bases each). Germline CDR1 LGHDT, CDR2 YNNKEL (reference sequence). V dropped 7 bases and J dropped 4 bases, with 19 bases sitting between them. The CDR3 has 15 amino acids. CDR3 in amino acids: CASNGGRLMRETQYF. In DNA, the CDR3 is TGTGCCAGCAACGGGGGCCGACTTATGAGAGAGACCCAGTACTTC.

This clonotype was observed at least ten times. The chain has TRBV6-1 and TRBJ2-2, with 8 bases matching TRBD2. With V trimmed by 6 bases and J by 7 bases, 7 bases remained unmatched. Germline V lookup: CDR1 MNHNS, CDR2 SASEGT. This CDR3 region has 14 residues. The CDR3 DNA follows: TGTGCCAGCAGGGAGCGGGAGAGTAACGGGGAGCTGTTTTTT. This codes for CASRERESNGELFF.

This clonotype was detected ten times or more. The rearrangement joins TRBV29-1 to TRBJ2-5; no clear D. Deletions cut 6 bases from V and 7 bases from J, with 9 bases between. The CDR3 runs to 10 residues. Germline V CDR1 and CDR2: SQVTM, ANQGSEA. This chain's CDR3 is CSVADGTQYF. DNA for the CDR3: TGCAGCGTCGCTGATGGGACCCAGTACTTC.

This clonotype was detected ten times or more. With a much larger clone just one base away, this may be a read error. The V gene is TRBV12-3 or TRBV12-4, the J gene TRBJ2-5; no clear D gene. V dropped 6 bases and J dropped 1 base, with 9 bases sitting between them. The CDR3 is made up of 13 amino acids. The CDR3 nucleotides read TGTGCCAGCAGACCCGACACCCAAGAGACCCAGTACTTC. Amino acids: CASRPDTQETQYF.

This clonotype was found many times. The rearrangement links TRBV20-1 to TRBJ1-5; weak D call: TRBD1 (5 bases). This CDR3 has 14 amino acids. V shed 6 bases and J shed 2 bases, with 14 bases lying between them. The germline gives CDR1 DFQATT, CDR2 SNEGSKA (reference sequence). CDR3 residues: CSATGTSGNQPQHF. The CDR3 DNA reads as TGCAGTGCAACCGGGACCTCAGGCAATCAGCCCCAGCATTTT.

This clonotype was detected ten times or more. The chain uses TRBV30 and TRBJ1-5; D remains unclear. CDR1 and CDR2 (germline): GTSNPN, SVGIG (reference sequence). This CDR3 has 13 amino acids. V was pared by 4 bases and J by 1 base, with 8 bases between. The CDR3 bases are TGTGCCTGGAATGCAGCGAGCAATCAGCCCCAGCATTTT. Protein sequence: CAWNAASNQPQHF.

This clonotype was observed many times. The chain uses TRBV28 and TRBJ2-7, with TRBD1 identical over 9 bases. V was clipped by 5 bases and J by 10 bases; unmatched bases: 6. The CDR3 consists of 12 residues. Germline CDR1 reads MDHEN; CDR2 reads SYDVKM. CDR3 amino acids: CASSNPGQGQYF. Here the CDR3 DNA reads TGTGCCAGCAGTAATCCGGGACAGGGTCAGTACTTC. The variable domain in full, completed from reference TRBV28 and TRBJ2-7, reads DVKVTQSSRYLVKRTGEKVFLECVQDMDHENMFWYRQDPGLGLRLIYFSYDVKMKEKGDIPEGYSVSREKKERFSLILESASTNQTSMYLCASSNPGQGQYFGPGTRLTVT.

At least ten counts were recorded for this clonotype. The rearrangement links TRBV5-1 to TRBJ1-6; 7 bases line up with TRBD1. The germline V gene has CDR1 SGHRS and CDR2 YFSETQ. The V gene end was trimmed by 4 bases and the J gene end by 9 bases; junction bases not matched to a gene: 13. The CDR3 spans 16 residues. The DNA for the CDR3 is TGCGCCAGCAGCGTGACTATGGGACAGTTGGTTTCACCCCTCCACTTT. Translating gives CASSVTMGQLVSPLHF.

This clonotype was seen a few times. The rearrangement uses TRBV28 and TRBJ1-1; D uncertain. The CDR3 covers 14 residues. Germline V gene lookup returns CDR1 MDHEN and CDR2 SYDVKM. The ends were cut back, 5 bases at V and 5 bases at J, with 15 bases in the middle. For the CDR3, the DNA is TGTGCCAGCAGTCCGGTGGAGGGATATACTGAAGCTTTCTTT. Translating gives CASSPVEGYTEAFF.

The rearrangement uses TRBV19 and TRBJ1-2, with unresolved D. V lost 7 bases to trimming and J lost 4 bases, with 13 bases between them. The germline V gene encodes CDR1 LNHDA and CDR2 SQIVND (reference sequence). The CDR3 sequence is 13 residues long. In DNA form, the CDR3 reads TGTGCCAGTAAACGAAACAGCCTCTATGGCTACACCTTC. It is translated as CASKRNSLYGYTF.

This clonotype appeared many times. The V call is TRBV7-9, the J call TRBJ2-5; the match to TRBD2 covers 7 bases. With V trimmed by 7 bases and J by 3 bases, 8 bases remained unmatched. This CDR3 has 14 residues. Germline assignment: CDR1 SEHNR and CDR2 FQNEAQ (reference sequence). The CDR3 protein is CASTSWAGEETQYF. The CDR3 nucleotides are TGTGCCAGCACCTCTTGGGCGGGGGAAGAGACCCAGTACTTC.

The genes are TRBV7-2 and TRBJ2-2; D call uncertain. V was shortened by 1 base and J by 5 bases, with 11 bases between the two germline ends. The V gene's germline CDR1 is SGHTA and CDR2 FQGNSA. The CDR3 length is 15 residues. The CDR3 loop reads CASSLVPGLTGELFF. CDR3 DNA sequence: TGTGCCAGCAGCTTAGTGCCGGGTTTAACCGGGGAGCTGTTTTTT.

This clonotype showed up many times. The V call is TRBV2, the J call TRBJ2-7; TRBD2 is a possible D gene (5 bases). V was pared by 4 bases and J by 13 bases, with 17 bases between. The CDR3 extends over 12 amino acids. Looked up from germline, CDR1 is SNHLY and CDR2 is FYNNEI. The CDR3 bases are TGTGCCAGCAGTGCAGTCGTTGGAGCGGCTTACTTC. Protein product: CASSAVVGAAYF.

This clonotype was seen many times. The CDR3 region is CASSQMLTQETQYF. The CDR3, as DNA: TGTGCCAGCAGCCAAATGTTGACCCAAGAGACCCAGTACTTC. The chain combines TRBV3-1 with TRBJ2-5; D is unclear. Trimming took 2 bases from V and 1 from J, leaving 8 bases between them. Germline V gene sequence: CDR1 LGHDT, CDR2 YNNKEL (reference sequence). The CDR3 is 14 amino acids.

This clonotype was observed a handful of times. This sequence joins TRBV30 and TRBJ2-5; 8 bases fit TRBD1. The CDR3 is 15 residues long. The V and J ends lost 3 bases and 4 bases, in that order; junction bases with no gene match: 10. CDR1 is GTSNPN and CDR2 is SVGIG in the germline V gene (reference sequence). The CDR3 spells CAWRPLSRGLETQYF. The CDR3 DNA sequence: TGTGCCTGGAGACCCCTGAGCAGGGGGCTAGAGACCCAGTACTTC.

This clonotype appeared a single time. A much more abundant neighbour one base away suggests this may be a read error. The V call is TRBV13, the J call TRBJ2-7; 9 bases align to TRBD1. Germline V lookup: CDR1 PRHDT, CDR2 FYEKMQ (reference sequence). The CDR3 consists of 16 residues. The trim removed 5 bases at V and 5 bases at J, leaving 13 bases unmatched. The CDR3 DNA sequence: TGTGCCAGCAGCCCGTACTTCGGGACAGGGATAAACGAGCAGTACTTC. It codes for CASSPYFGTGINEQYF. Full variable domain (missing parts from reference TRBV13 and TRBJ2-7): AAGVIQSPRHLIKEKRETATLKCYPIPRHDTVYWYQQGPGQDPQFLISFYEKMQSDKGSIPDRFSAQQFSDYHSELNMSSLELGDSALYFCASSPYFGTGINEQYFGPGTRLTVT.

The sample holds many counts of this clonotype. The chain uses TRBV11-1 and TRBJ2-2, with 10 bases fitting TRBD1. The CDR3 extends over 15 amino acids. CDR1 and CDR2 (germline): SGHAT, FQDESV (reference sequence). The junction had 7 bases not matched to a gene; V was cut back by 4 bases and J by 8 bases. The CDR3 loop reads CASSSLGQGNGELFF. Written as DNA, the CDR3 is TGTGCCAGCAGCTCCCTGGGACAGGGGAATGGGGAGCTGTTTTTT.

This clonotype occurred many times. The V and J genes are TRBV6-1 and TRBJ1-1, with a tentative D call TRBD1 (6 bases). Between the trimmed V and J ends, which lost 7 bases and 5 bases, there was a span of 14 bases. The CDR3 loop spans 13 amino acids. The germline V gene encodes CDR1 MNHNS and CDR2 SASEGT. The CDR3 DNA follows: TGTGCCAGCAACGGGGGGCGGCAAACTGAAGCTTTCTTT. Its translation is CASNGGRQTEAFF.

The table lists this clonotype with many counts. The V gene is TRBV12-3 or TRBV12-4, the J gene TRBJ1-1; D is perhaps TRBD1 (5 bases). This CDR3 comprises 14 residues. V lost 2 bases to trimming and J lost 1 base, with 8 bases between them. The CDR3 here is CASSLMGPNTEAFF. DNA of the CDR3: TGTGCCAGCAGTTTAATGGGGCCGAACACTGAAGCTTTCTTT.

This clonotype was seen many times. A junction boundary mismatches the germline segment, possibly from a read error. This chain links TRBV12-3 or TRBV12-4 with TRBJ2-4; D is unresolved. The CDR3 contains 12 residues. The CDR3 region is CASSLDRNIQYF. The CDR3 coding sequence is TGTGCCAGCAGCTTAGATCGGAACATTCAGTACTTC.

This clonotype was seen ten or more times. The chain recombines TRBV15 with TRBJ1-3; no clear D gene. Germline V CDR1 and CDR2: LNHNV, YYDKDF (reference sequence). V gave up 5 bases and J gave up 0 bases, with 17 bases separating them. This CDR3 has 17 amino acids. The CDR3 loop is CATSRHFSRISGNTIYF. DNA for the CDR3: TGTGCCACCAGCCGACATTTCTCAAGGATCTCTGGAAACACCATATATTTT. The variable domain in full, completed from reference TRBV15 and TRBJ1-3, reads DAMVIQNPRYQVTQFGKPVTLSCSQTLNHNVMYWYQQKSSQAPKLLFHYYDKDFNNEADTPDNFQSRRPNTSFCFLDIRSPGLGDTAMYLCATSRHFSRISGNTIYFGEGSWLTVV.